This T cell receptor (beta chain) was sequenced for a study of T-cell memory formation after mild COVID-19. The overall study: In these data, TCR clusters were largely donor specific.

TCRdb redid the calling of the 5' RACE reads with MiXCR, one entry per CDR3 protein. Of hundreds of thousands of distinct CDR3 sequences in the sample, approximately 25% were seen once. Germline V gene sequence: CDR1 MNHEY, CDR2 SMNVEV (reference sequence). With 6 bases removed from V and 0 bases from J, the gap between germline ends came to 12 bases. CDR3 size: 15 residues. The sequence derives from an adult woman who had mild COVID-19 (a few samples of this study predate the infection). Cell type and time point are not known. The sequenced sample was PBMCs or a T cell subset sorted from them (not recorded which). The chain couples TRBV27 to TRBJ1-5; D may be TRBD1 (5 bases). The CDR3 sequence: CASRLDRYSNQPQHF. CDR3 nucleotide sequence: TGTGCCAGCAGATTAGACAGATATAGCAATCAGCCCCAGCATTTT.